This T cell receptor (beta chain) came from a study of T-cell memory formation after mild COVID-19. Study-level findings and limits: Clones that got smaller from day 15 to 85 had even CD4/CD8, while clones growing later tipped toward CD4+. CD4+ contracting clones were mainly CM and EM; CD8+ ones, EMRA.

CDR3 size: 13 residues. V shed 4 bases and J shed 6 bases, with 11 bases lying between them. Germline-derived CDR1 and CDR2 are SGHAT and FQNNGV. Regarding this clonotype: Its specificity is not known.

TCRdb re-called the 5' RACE reads with MiXCR, one entry per CDR3 protein. The repertoire includes over 350,000 distinct CDR3 sequences, around a sixth of them detected once, and 20% to 25% sits in the top ten. This clonotype was sampled from a man between 18 and 29 years old who had mild COVID-19 (a few samples of this study predate the infection). Cell type and time point are not known. Source material: PBMCs or a T cell subset sorted from them (not recorded which). The chain recombines TRBV11-2 with TRBJ2-3; D is undetermined. The CDR3 DNA sequence: TGTGCCAGCAGCTCAATAATGGGCGATACGCAGTATTTT. It is translated as CASSSIMGDTQYF.